What follows are 9 T cell receptor beta chains derived from one specimen sequenced in a study of CD8+ T cells in alopecia areata (dated by TCRdb to the late 2010s). Library construction relied on the immunoSEQ multiplex PCR assay. RNA was extracted from all samples and reverse transcribed into cDNA, which served as template for TCR sequencing. Not all clones reach the TCRdb copy of this immuneACCESS table, which keeps in-frame sequences only. Checked studies attribute under half of the gap to unresolved V genes and leave the rest unexplained. This sample comprises about 150,000 clones, approximately 45% of them detected only once. About 6.8% of the sample lies in the top ten. Sequencing used CD4+ T cells sorted from blood. The receptors stem from a human donor with alopecia areata.

A few counts support this clone. The chain is built from TRBV25-1 and TRBJ1-2, with D perhaps matching TRBD1 (6 bases). The CDR3 has 13 residues. Between the trimmed V and J ends, which lost 3 bases and 5 bases, there was a span of 10 bases. The germline gives CDR1 MGHDK, CDR2 SYGVNS. The CDR3 DNA reads TGTGCCAGCAGTGAGCAGGGGCCTTATGGCTACACCTTC. Its translation: CASSEQGPYGYTF.

J is TRBJ2-1 and V is TRBV11-2, with 11 bases aligning to TRBD2. V dropped 6 bases and J dropped 6; count of bases not matched to a gene: 7. Germline lookup yields CDR1 SGHAT and CDR2 FQNNGV. The CDR3 contains 15 residues. DNA of the CDR3: TGTGCCAGCAGGGAACTAGCGGGAGTTCTCAATGAGCAGTTCTTC. Amino acids: CASRELAGVLNEQFF.

This clone has a handful of counts. The chain couples TRBV6-5 to TRBJ2-1; TRBD1 is a possible D gene (6 bases). Trimming stripped 4 bases from V and 6 bases from J, with 13 bases between. Germline-derived CDR1 and CDR2 are MNHEY and SVGAGI. CDR3 length: 14 amino acids. CDR3 nucleotides: TGTGCCAGCAGTTTCTTCGGCAGGGGCAATGAGCAGTTCTTC. It translates to CASSFFGRGNEQFF.

The gene calls are TRBV29-1 and TRBJ2-3, with D possibly TRBD2 on 6 matching bases. Germline V gene sequence: CDR1 SQVTM, CDR2 ANQGSEA. Trimming took 6 bases from V and 3 from J, leaving 22 bases between them. This CDR3 is 16 amino acids long. CDR3 sequence reads: CSVSPLAGITTDTQYF. DNA of the CDR3: TGCAGCGTCTCCCCTCTGGCGGGAATAACGACAGATACGCAGTATTTT.

The genes are TRBV27 and TRBJ2-7; D is ambiguous. Germline V gene sequence: CDR1 MNHEY, CDR2 SMNVEV (reference sequence). The V end was cut by 5 bases, the J end by 2 bases, with 10 bases between. The CDR3 extends over 13 amino acids. The CDR3: CASSPTSAYEQYF. The CDR3, as DNA: TGTGCCAGCAGTCCCACCTCCGCCTACGAGCAGTACTTC.

The chain uses TRBV7-9 and TRBJ1-4; 8 positions match TRBD1. The length of the CDR3 is 14 residues. V dropped 8 bases and J dropped 8; count of bases not matched to a gene: 10. The germline CDR1 and CDR2 sequences are SEHNR and FQNEAQ (reference sequence). CDR3 protein: CASGSDRVSEKLFF. CDR3 sequence (DNA): TGTGCCAGCGGATCGGACAGGGTCAGCGAAAAACTGTTTTTT. Full variable domain (remainder filled in from reference TRBV7-9 and TRBJ1-4): DTGVSQNPRHKITKRGQNVTFRCDPISEHNRLYWYRQTLGQGPEFLTYFQNEAQLEKSRLLSDRFSAERPKGSFSTLEIQRTEQGDSAMYLCASGSDRVSEKLFFGSGTQLSVL.

The chain joins TRBV18 to TRBJ1-1; D gene unclear. Germline V CDR1 and CDR2: KGHSH, LQKENI. The CDR3 has 12 amino acids. Trimming shortened V by 3 bases and J by 6 bases, and 8 bases separated the two germline ends. In nucleotides, the CDR3 is TGTGCCAGCTCACCGATGGGTTCTGAAGCTTTCTTT. The encoded protein is CASSPMGSEAFF.

The chain uses TRBV28 and TRBJ2-5, with D perhaps being TRBD1 or TRBD2 (6 bases each). The CDR3 is made up of 14 amino acids. Germline loops: CDR1 MDHEN, CDR2 SYDVKM. Trimming shortened V by 4 bases and J by 1 base, and 10 bases separated the two germline ends. CDR3 in amino acids: CASSSGDFQETQYF. The CDR3 region has the DNA TGTGCCAGCAGTTCAGGGGACTTCCAAGAGACCCAGTACTTC. Variable domain in full (rest from reference TRBV28 and TRBJ2-5): DVKVTQSSRYLVKRTGEKVFLECVQDMDHENMFWYRQDPGLGLRLIYFSYDVKMKEKGDIPEGYSVSREKKERFSLILESASTNQTSMYLCASSSGDFQETQYFGPGTRLLVL.

This clone was seen more than once but under ten times. The chain couples TRBV5-1 to TRBJ1-1; the match to TRBD1 covers 7 bases. The CDR3 contains 13 residues. CDR1 is SGHRS and CDR2 is YFSETQ in the germline V gene. Losses at the gene ends were 0 bases for V and 11 bases for J; bases not matched to a gene: 7. CDR3 coding DNA: TGCGCCAGCAGCTTGGCAGGGGGGGTTTTGGCTTTCTTT. Protein: CASSLAGGVLAFF.